The present entry profiles one T cell receptor beta chain with its context. The antigen is undetermined. This CDR3 is built from 15 residues. Germline V gene data show CDR1 as KGHSH and CDR2 as LQKENI. The V segment lost 5 bases and the J segment 0 bases; nucleotides outside the gene matches: 3. TCRdb's copy holds only in-frame clones and misses some; the assay was immunoSEQ multiplex PCR. The table lists about 2,700 clones, about 28% of them singletons. This sample is part of a study of T cells in localized non-small cell lung cancer. Findings and limits, study-wide: Heterogeneity is still possible, as just one tumor region was sequenced. Among the tissues sampled, uninvolved adjacent lung had the highest T cell clonality, above tumor.

The TCR sequence derives from a man aged 35 to 70 with stage II squamous cell lung carcinoma. This sample comprised lung tumor tissue, obtained before any cancer treatment. V and J are TRBV18 and TRBJ2-7; 11 bases agree with TRBD2. The CDR3, as DNA: TGTGCCAGCTCAAGGGGACTAGCGGCCTCCTACGAGCAGTACTTC. Its protein product is CASSRGLAASYEQYF.